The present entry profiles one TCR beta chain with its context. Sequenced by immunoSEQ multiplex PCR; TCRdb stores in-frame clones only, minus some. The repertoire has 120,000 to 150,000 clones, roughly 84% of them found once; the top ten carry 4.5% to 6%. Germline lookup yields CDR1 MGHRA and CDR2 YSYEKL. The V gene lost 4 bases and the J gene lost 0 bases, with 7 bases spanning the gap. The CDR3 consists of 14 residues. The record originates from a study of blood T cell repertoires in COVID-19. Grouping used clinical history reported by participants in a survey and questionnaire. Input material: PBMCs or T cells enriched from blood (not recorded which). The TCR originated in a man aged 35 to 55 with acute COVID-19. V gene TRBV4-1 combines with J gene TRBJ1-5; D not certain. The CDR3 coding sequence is TGCGCCAGCAGCCCCCCAAATAGCAATCAGCCCCAGCATTTT. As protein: CASSPPNSNQPQHF.